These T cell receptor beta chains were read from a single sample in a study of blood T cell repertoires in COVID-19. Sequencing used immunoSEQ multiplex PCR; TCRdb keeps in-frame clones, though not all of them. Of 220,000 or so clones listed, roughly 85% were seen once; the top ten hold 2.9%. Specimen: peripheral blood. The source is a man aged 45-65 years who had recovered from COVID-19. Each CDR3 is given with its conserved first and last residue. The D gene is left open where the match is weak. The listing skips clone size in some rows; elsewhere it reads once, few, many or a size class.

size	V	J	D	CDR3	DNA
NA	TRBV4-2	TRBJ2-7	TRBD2	CASSQDDSGSRYEQYF	TGTGCCAGCAGCCAAGATGATAGCGGGAGTAGGTACGAGCAGTACTTC
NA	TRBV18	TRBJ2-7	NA	CASSPTVTRNEQYF	TGTGCCAGCTCACCCACCGTCACGCGGAACGAGCAGTACTTC
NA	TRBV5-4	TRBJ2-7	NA	CASSLRGGIDEQYF	TGTGCCAGCAGCTTGCGTGGCGGGATCGACGAGCAGTACTTC
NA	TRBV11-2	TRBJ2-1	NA	CASSSETVRFF	TGTGCCAGCTCGTCGGAAACAGTGCGGTTCTTC
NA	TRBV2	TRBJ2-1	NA	CASSERGYNEQFF	TGTGCCAGCAGTGAGCGGGGATACAATGAGCAGTTCTTC
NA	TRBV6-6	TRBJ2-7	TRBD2	CASSYSSPGLRDEQYF	TGTGCCAGCAGTTACTCGTCCCCGGGACTAAGGGACGAGCAGTACTTC
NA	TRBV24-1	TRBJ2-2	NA	CATADTNTGELFF	TGTGCCACCGCGGATACGAACACCGGGGAGCTGTTTTTT
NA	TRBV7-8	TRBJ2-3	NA	CASSLGAGTDTQYF	TGTGCCAGCAGCTTAGGGGCGGGTACAGATACGCAGTATTTT
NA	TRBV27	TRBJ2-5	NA	CASRKSGGGWKTQYF	TGTGCCAGCAGGAAAAGTGGTGGGGGGTGGAAGACCCAGTACTTC
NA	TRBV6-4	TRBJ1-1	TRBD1	CASSTGTENTEAFF	TGTGCCAGCAGTACCGGGACAGAGAACACTGAAGCTTTCTTT
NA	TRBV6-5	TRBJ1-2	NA	CASSYEKTGVKGYTF	TGTGCCAGCAGTTACGAAAAAACAGGAGTAAAAGGCTACACCTTC
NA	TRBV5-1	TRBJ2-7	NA	CASSPEALYEQYF	TGCGCCAGCAGCCCTGAGGCCCTCTACGAGCAGTACTTC
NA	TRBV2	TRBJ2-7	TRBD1	CASSEEKGRGSEQYF	TGTGCCAGCAGTGAAGAGAAGGGCAGGGGGTCCGAGCAGTACTTC
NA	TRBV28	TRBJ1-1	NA	CASRPGGSKNTEAFF	TGTGCCAGCCGTCCGGGGGGGTCAAAAAACACTGAAGCTTTCTTT
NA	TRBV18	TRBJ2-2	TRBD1	CASSPDRVTGELFF	TGTGCCAGCTCACCCGACAGGGTCACCGGGGAGCTGTTTTTT
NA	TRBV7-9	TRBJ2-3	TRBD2	CASSKLAGADTQYF	TGTGCCAGCAGCAAGCTAGCGGGAGCAGATACGCAGTATTTT
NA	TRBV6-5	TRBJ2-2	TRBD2	CASSRTSGAPGELFF	TGTGCCAGCAGTCGGACTAGCGGGGCCCCCGGGGAGCTGTTTTTT
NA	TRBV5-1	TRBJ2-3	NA	CASSPLIRPGSTDTQYF	TGCGCCAGCAGCCCCTTGATCCGCCCCGGGAGCACAGATACGCAGTATTTT
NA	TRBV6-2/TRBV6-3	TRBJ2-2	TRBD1	CASSFPRDRNTGELFF	TGTGCCAGCAGTTTCCCCCGGGACAGAAACACCGGGGAGCTGTTTTTT
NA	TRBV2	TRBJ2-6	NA	CASSERGFGGANVLTF	TGTGCCAGCAGTGAACGGGGGTTCGGTGGGGCCAACGTCCTGACTTTC
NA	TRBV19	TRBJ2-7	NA	CASSIFGGVFSYEQYF	TGTGCCAGTAGTATCTTCGGGGGAGTCTTCTCCTACGAGCAGTACTTC
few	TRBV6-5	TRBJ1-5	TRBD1	CASSRGQGVQPQHF	TGTGCCAGCAGCCGTGGACAGGGGGTTCAGCCCCAGCATTTT
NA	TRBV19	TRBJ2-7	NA	CASSPSSYEQYF	TGTGCCAGTAGTCCGAGCTCCTACGAGCAGTACTTC
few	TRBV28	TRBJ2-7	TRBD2	CASSLPGLVSYEQYF	TGTGCCAGCAGTTTACCGGGACTAGTATCTTACGAGCAGTACTTC
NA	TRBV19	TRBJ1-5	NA	CASSIAGGEGNQPQHF	TGTGCCAGTAGTATAGCGGGGGGGGAAGGCAATCAGCCCCAGCATTTT
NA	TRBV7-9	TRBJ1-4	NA	CASSLYRKEGEKLFF	TGTGCCAGCAGCTTATACAGGAAGGAGGGTGAAAAACTGTTTTTT
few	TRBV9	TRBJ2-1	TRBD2	CASSVVLRGGYNEQFF	TGTGCCAGCAGCGTAGTTTTGCGCGGGGGCTACAATGAGCAGTTCTTC
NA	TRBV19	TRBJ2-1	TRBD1	CAATGTGGADEQFF	TGTGCCGCAACCGGGACAGGGGGCGCGGATGAGCAGTTCTTC
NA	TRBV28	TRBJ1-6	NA	CASSFSGSYNSPLHF	TGTGCCAGCAGTTTCTCGGGCTCCTATAATTCACCCCTCCACTTT
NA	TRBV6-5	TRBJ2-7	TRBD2	CASSQLAGGSYEQYF	TGTGCCAGCAGCCAACTAGCGGGAGGATCCTACGAGCAGTACTTC
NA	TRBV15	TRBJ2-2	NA	CATSRAGSGGELFF	TGTGCCACCAGCAGAGCCGGGTCGGGCGGGGAGCTGTTTTTT
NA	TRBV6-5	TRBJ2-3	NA	CASTPVADTQYF	TGTGCCAGCACCCCGGTGGCAGATACGCAGTATTTT
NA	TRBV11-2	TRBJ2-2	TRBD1	CASSSQGITGELFF	TGTGCCAGCAGTTCACAGGGGATAACCGGGGAGCTGTTTTTT
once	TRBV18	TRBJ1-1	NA	CASSGGYTEAFF	TGTGCCAGCTCAGGGGGGTATACTGAAGCTTTCTTT
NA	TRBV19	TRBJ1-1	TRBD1	CASSIAAGQGTKLDEAFF	TGTGCCAGTAGTATAGCCGCCGGACAGGGAACCAAGCTAGATGAAGCTTTCTTT
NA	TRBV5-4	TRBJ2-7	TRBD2	CASSLVSGKVGEQYF	TGTGCCAGCAGCTTGGTTAGCGGGAAAGTTGGCGAGCAGTACTTC
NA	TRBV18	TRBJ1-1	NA	CASSPAGLNTEAFF	TGTGCCAGCTCACCGGCAGGGTTGAACACTGAAGCTTTCTTT
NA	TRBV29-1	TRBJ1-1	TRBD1	CSVGQGLNTEAFF	TGCAGCGTTGGACAGGGGTTGAACACTGAAGCTTTCTTT
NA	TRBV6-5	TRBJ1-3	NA	CATTLQVSGNTIYF	TGTGCCACGACTCTCCAAGTATCTGGAAACACCATATATTTT
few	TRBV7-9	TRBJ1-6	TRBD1	CASSLGQGDNSPLHF	TGTGCCAGCAGCTTGGGACAGGGAGATAATTCACCCCTCCACTTT
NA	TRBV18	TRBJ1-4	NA	CASSPEGANEKLFF	TGTGCCAGCTCACCAGAGGGGGCTAATGAAAAACTGTTTTTT
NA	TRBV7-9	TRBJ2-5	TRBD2	CASSPGGMGFLKGETQYF	TGTGCCAGCAGCCCGGGGGGGATGGGTTTTCTCAAAGGGGAGACCCAGTACTTC
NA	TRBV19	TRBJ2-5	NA	CASSDSFEETQYF	TGTGCCAGTAGCGACTCGTTCGAAGAGACCCAGTACTTC
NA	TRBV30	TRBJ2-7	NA	CAWSPRTWEQYF	TGTGCCTGGAGTCCCAGGACTTGGGAGCAGTACTTC
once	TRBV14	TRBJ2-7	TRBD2	CASSPRLAAPSSQYF	TGTGCCAGCAGCCCCCGACTAGCGGCCCCCTCGTCGCAGTACTTC
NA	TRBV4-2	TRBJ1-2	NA	CASSNGGGYTF	TGTGCCAGCAGCAATGGCGGTGGCTACACCTTC
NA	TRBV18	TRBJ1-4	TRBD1	CASSPSQGSANEKLFF	TGTGCCAGCTCACCATCACAGGGGAGCGCTAATGAAAAACTGTTTTTT
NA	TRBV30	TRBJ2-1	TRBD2	CAWSPSPGTSGRSYNEQFF	TGTGCCTGGAGTCCCTCCCCTGGGACTAGCGGGAGGTCCTACAATGAGCAGTTCTTC
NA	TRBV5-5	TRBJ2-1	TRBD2	CASSLDSTSGFHNEQFF	TGTGCCAGCAGCTTGGACTCGACTAGCGGGTTTCACAATGAGCAGTTCTTC
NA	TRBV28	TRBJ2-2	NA	CASSFSGTGELFF	TGTGCCAGCAGTTTCTCGGGGACCGGGGAGCTGTTTTTT
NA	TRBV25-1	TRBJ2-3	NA	CASLPGVGDTQYF	TGTGCCAGCCTACCGGGGGTGGGCGATACGCAGTATTTT
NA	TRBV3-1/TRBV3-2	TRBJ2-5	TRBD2	CASSLRGSGVQETQYF	TGTGCCAGCAGCCTCCGTGGTAGCGGGGTCCAAGAGACCCAGTACTTC
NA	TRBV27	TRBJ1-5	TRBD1	CASRPTGAMNQPQHF	TGTGCCAGCAGGCCGACAGGGGCCATGAATCAGCCCCAGCATTTT
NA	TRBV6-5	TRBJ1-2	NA	CASSLAGWNYGYTF	TGTGCCAGCAGCCTGGCGGGGTGGAACTATGGCTACACCTTC
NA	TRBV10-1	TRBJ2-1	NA	CASSENTRDTPYNEQFF	TGCGCCAGCAGTGAAAATACTCGGGACACCCCCTACAATGAGCAGTTCTTC
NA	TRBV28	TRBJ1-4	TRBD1	CASSLPSGTGREKLFF	TGTGCCAGCAGTCTTCCCTCCGGGACAGGGAGGGAAAAACTGTTTTTT
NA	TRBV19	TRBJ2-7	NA	CASSANQGNEQYF	TGTGCCAGTAGCGCAAATCAGGGAAACGAGCAGTACTTC
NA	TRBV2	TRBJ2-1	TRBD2	CASSERSSGRARDEQFF	TGTGCCAGCAGTGAACGGTCTAGCGGGAGGGCCAGGGATGAGCAGTTCTTC
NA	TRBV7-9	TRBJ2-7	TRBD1	CASSPRDRVHEQYF	TGTGCCAGCAGCCCCCGGGACAGGGTCCACGAGCAGTACTTC